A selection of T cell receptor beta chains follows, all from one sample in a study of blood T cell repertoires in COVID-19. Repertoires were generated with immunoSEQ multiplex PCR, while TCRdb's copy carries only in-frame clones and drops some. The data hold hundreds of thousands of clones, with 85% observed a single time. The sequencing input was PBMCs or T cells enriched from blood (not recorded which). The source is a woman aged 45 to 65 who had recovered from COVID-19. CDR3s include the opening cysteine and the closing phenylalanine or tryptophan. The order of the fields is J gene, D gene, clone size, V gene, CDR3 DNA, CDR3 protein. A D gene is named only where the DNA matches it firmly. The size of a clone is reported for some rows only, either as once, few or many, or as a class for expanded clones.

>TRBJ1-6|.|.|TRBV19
TGTGCCAGTCAGGGTTTCGGATCACCCCTCCACTTT
CASQGFGSPLHF
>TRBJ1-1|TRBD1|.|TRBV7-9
TGTGCCAGCACCTCCCGACAGGGGGGGCTGAACACTGAAGCTTTCTTT
CASTSRQGGLNTEAFF
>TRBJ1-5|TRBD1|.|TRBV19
TGTGCCAGTAGTACTAGACAGGGGGCAGGTCAGCCCCAGCATTTT
CASSTRQGAGQPQHF
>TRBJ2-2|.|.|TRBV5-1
TGCGCCAGCAGCCGCCAGGGAACTCCGAACACCGGGGAGCTGTTTTTT
CASSRQGTPNTGELFF
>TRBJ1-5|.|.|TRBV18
TGTGCCAGCTCCCCAGTCGGAGGGGAACAGCCCCAGCATTTT
CASSPVGGEQPQHF
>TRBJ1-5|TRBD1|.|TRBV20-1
TGCAGTGCTAGTCCCGGGACAGGGATCAATCAGCCCCAGCATTTT
CSASPGTGINQPQHF
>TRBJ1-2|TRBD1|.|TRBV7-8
TGTGCCAGCAGCTCGGTCCGGGACAGGGCTCTCTATGGCTACACCTTC
CASSSVRDRALYGYTF
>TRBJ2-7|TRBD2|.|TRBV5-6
TGTGCCAGCAGCTTGGGCCCACTAGCGGGACGACACGAGCAGTACTTC
CASSLGPLAGRHEQYF
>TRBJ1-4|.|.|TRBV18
TGTGCCAGCTCACCACAAGGGGCAACTAATGAAAAACTGTTTTTT
CASSPQGATNEKLFF
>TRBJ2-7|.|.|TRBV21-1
TGTGCCAGCAGCACGCCAGACCCCACTAAGAGCTCCTACGAGCAGTACTTC
CASSTPDPTKSSYEQYF
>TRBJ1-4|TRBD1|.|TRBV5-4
TGTGCCAGCACCCAAGGGGGACAGGGGCCTTCAACTAATGAAAAACTGTTTTTT
CASTQGGQGPSTNEKLFF
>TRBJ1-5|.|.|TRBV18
TGTGCCAGCTCGCCAACGGGGGGCGATCAGCCCCAGCATTTT
CASSPTGGDQPQHF
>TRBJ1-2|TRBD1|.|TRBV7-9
TGTGCCAGCAGCTTAGATTCAGGGGGCGTCTATGGCTACACCTTC
CASSLDSGGVYGYTF
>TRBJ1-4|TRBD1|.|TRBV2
TGTGCCAGCAGGCGGGACAGCCGAAATGAAAAACTGTTTTTT
CASRRDSRNEKLFF
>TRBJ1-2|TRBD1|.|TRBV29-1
TGCAGCGACGAGGGGGCTACCCGCTACACCTTC
CSDEGATRYTF
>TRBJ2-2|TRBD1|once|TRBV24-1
TGTGCCACCAGTGATCCGGGACAGGCGAACACCGGGGAGCTGTTTTTT
CATSDPGQANTGELFF
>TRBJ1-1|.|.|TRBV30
TGTGCCTGGAGAAGGGCTGCGGGATGGGATGAAGCTTTCTTT
CAWRRAAGWDEAFF
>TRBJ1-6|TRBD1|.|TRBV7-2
TGTGCCAGCAGCACGGACAGGGGGTCCTCCTATAATTCACCCCTCCACTTT
CASSTDRGSSYNSPLHF
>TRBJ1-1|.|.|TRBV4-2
TGTGCCAGCAGCCAAGGTGGAGGTGAGAACACTGAAGCTTTCTTT
CASSQGGGENTEAFF
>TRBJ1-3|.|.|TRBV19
TGTGCCAGTCCTAGTTCCGCTGGAAACACCATATATTTT
CASPSSAGNTIYF
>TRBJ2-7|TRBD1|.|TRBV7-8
TGTGCCAGCAGCTTAGAACCGGGACAGACTTACGAGCAGTACTTC
CASSLEPGQTYEQYF
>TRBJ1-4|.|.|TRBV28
TGTGCCAGCAGTTACCATTATTCGACTGCCGACAATGAAAAACTGTTTTTT
CASSYHYSTADNEKLFF
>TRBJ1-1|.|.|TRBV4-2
TGTGCCAGCAGCCAGGCCACAGGGTCCGCTTTCTTT
CASSQATGSAFF
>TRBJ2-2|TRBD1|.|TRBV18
TGTGCCAGCTCCCTAGGACAGGGGGCCGGGGAGCTGTTTTTT
CASSLGQGAGELFF
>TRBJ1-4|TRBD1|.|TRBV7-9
TGTGCCAGCAGCGCTGACAGGGCAACTAATGAAAAACTGTTTTTT
CASSADRATNEKLFF
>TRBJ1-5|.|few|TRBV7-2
TGTGCCAGCAGCTTAGTAGGCGGAAATCAGCCCCAGCATTTT
CASSLVGGNQPQHF
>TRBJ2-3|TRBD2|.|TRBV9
TGTGCCAGCAGCGTGACTAGCGGCACAGATACGCAGTATTTT
CASSVTSGTDTQYF
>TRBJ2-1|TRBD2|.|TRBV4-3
TGCGCCAGCAGCCCAAGGATCCCACCCCAGGGAGGGGAGCAGTTCTTC
CASSPRIPPQGGEQFF
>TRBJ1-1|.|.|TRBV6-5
TGTGCCAGCAGTCGGGGGGCGCGGGGGAACACTGAAGCTTTCTTT
CASSRGARGNTEAFF
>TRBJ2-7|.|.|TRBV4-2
TGTGCCAGCAGCCGAAGCCACGGCGGGGGCAAAGACGAGCAGTACTTC
CASSRSHGGGKDEQYF
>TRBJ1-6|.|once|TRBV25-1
TGTGCCAGCAGCAGGGACTTCCTAGGGCCCCTCCACTTT
CASSRDFLGPLHF
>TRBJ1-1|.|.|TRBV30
TGTGCCTGGAGTGTACTAGAGAACACTGAAGCTTTCTTT
CAWSVLENTEAFF
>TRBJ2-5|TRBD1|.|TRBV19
TGTGCCAGCCGGACAGGGGGGCAGGAGACCCAGTACTTC
CASRTGGQETQYF
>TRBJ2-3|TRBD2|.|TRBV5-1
TGCGCCACCAACCCGGGACTAGCGGGGAGCACAGATACGCAGTATTTT
CATNPGLAGSTDTQYF
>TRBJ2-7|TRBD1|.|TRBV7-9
TGTGCCAGCAGCCTTAGCGAGGGGGCTAACGAGCAGTACTTC
CASSLSEGANEQYF
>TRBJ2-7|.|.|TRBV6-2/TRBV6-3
TGTGCCAGCAGTGACACCCGGGACTTATCTCGGGAGCAGTACTTC
CASSDTRDLSREQYF
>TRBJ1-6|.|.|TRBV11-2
TGTGCCAGCAGCTTGGTCAGGGAATCACCCCTCCACTTT
CASSLVRESPLHF
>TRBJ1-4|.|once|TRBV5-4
TGTGCCAGCAGTCCGACACGATCTGCAACTAATGAAAAACTGTTTTTT
CASSPTRSATNEKLFF
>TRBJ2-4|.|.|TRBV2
TGTGCCAGCAGGGCCGGGTCCCAAATCATTAACTTC
CASRAGSQIINF
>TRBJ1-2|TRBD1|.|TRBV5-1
TGCGCCAGCAGCGTGGCGGTAGGAGGGGGCGTAAGCTACACCTTC
CASSVAVGGGVSYTF
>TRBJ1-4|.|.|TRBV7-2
TGTGCCAGCAGCTTAGCGGCTGAGGCTAATGAAAAACTGTTTTTT
CASSLAAEANEKLFF
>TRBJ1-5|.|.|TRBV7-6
TGTGCCAGCAGCTCAGGCATACAGGGCAATCAGCCCCAGCATTTT
CASSSGIQGNQPQHF
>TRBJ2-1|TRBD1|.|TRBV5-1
TGCGCCAGCAGCGAAGGACAGGGAATCATCAATGAGCAGTTCTTC
CASSEGQGIINEQFF
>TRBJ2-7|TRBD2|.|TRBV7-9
TGTGCCAGCAGCCCCGGTAGCGGGGGACCCTACGAGCAGTACTTC
CASSPGSGGPYEQYF
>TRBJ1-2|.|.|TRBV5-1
TGCGCCAGCAGCTTGGGGAGAAACTATGGCTACACCTTC
CASSLGRNYGYTF
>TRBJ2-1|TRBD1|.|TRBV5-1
TGCGCCAGCTCGGACGCCGGGGACAGACGGTCCTACAATGAGCAGTTCTTC
CASSDAGDRRSYNEQFF
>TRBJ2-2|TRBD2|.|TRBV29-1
TGCAGCGTATGGGAGGGACTAGCGGGAGGGAACACCGGGGAGCTGTTTTTT
CSVWEGLAGGNTGELFF
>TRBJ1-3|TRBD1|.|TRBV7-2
TGTGCCAGCAGCTTAGGATGGGGAAGGCAGGGGGCTGGAAACACCATATATTTT
CASSLGWGRQGAGNTIYF
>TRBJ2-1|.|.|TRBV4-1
TGCGCCAGCAGCCAAGGGAGTAGGGGGGAGCAGTTCTTC
CASSQGSRGEQFF
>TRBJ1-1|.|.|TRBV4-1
TGCGCCAGCAGCCACATTAGACAGGTCGGGATGGCTTTCTTT
CASSHIRQVGMAFF
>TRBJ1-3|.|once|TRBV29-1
TGCAGCCCCAAGATCGGAGGCACCATATATTTT
CSPKIGGTIYF
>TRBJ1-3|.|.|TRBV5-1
TGCGCCAGCAGCTTAAGGACGGGAGATGGAAACACCATATATTTT
CASSLRTGDGNTIYF
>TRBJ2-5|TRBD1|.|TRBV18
TGTGCCAGCTCGACAGGGGGTCTTGAGACCCAGTACTTC
CASSTGGLETQYF
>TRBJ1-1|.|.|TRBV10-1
TGCGCCAGCAGCCAGGACTCTGAAGCTTTCTTT
CASSQDSEAFF
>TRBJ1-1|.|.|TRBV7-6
TGTGCCAGCAGCAACACCGGACTTATTAACACTGAAGCTTTCTTT
CASSNTGLINTEAFF